This TCR beta chain is from a study of shared clonotypes between healthy human individuals. Study outcomes and limitations: What limited the represented genetic and exposure-history diversity was the small number of donors.

J was trimmed by 1 base and V by 6 bases; bases with no gene match: 8. Looked up from germline, CDR1 is MNHNS and CDR2 is SASEGT. This CDR3 region has 15 residues. Several immunoSEQ plates held equal portions of the genomic DNA taken from each subset. TCRdb keeps only in-frame clones here, not all; method: immunoSEQ multiplex PCR. This table has under 2,500,000 clones, approximately 96% appearing once. Donors were healthy HIV-negative adults without recent acute infections or vaccinations. On this clone itself: Its antigen is still unknown.

The chain carries TRBV6-1 and TRBJ2-7, with 8 bases aligning to TRBD1. This clonotype was obtained from a man aged 18 to 30 in good health. Sequencing was performed on naive CD4+ T cells sorted from blood. As to subset: CD45RA+ positively selected. The CDR3 loop is CASRALTGASYEQYF. The DNA of the CDR3 is TGTGCCAGCAGGGCCTTGACAGGGGCGTCCTACGAGCAGTACTTC.